The entry below gives a single T cell receptor (beta chain) sequence along with its context. Its specificity is not known. TCRdb's copy holds only in-frame clones and misses some; the assay was immunoSEQ multiplex PCR. Of over 50,000 clones detected, approximately 83% appear once; the ten largest clones hold around 1.9%. Unstimulated regulatory T cells (CD4+CD25+CD127-), CD4+CD25- non-regulatory cells, CD4 and CD8 cells were FACS-sorted from thawed PBMCs. The data stem from a study of Tregs in tolerant kidney transplant recipients. Study background: Recipients received nonmyeloablative bone marrow transplants from related graft donors, with transient mixed chimerism.

This CDR3 is 19 amino acids long. Germline-derived CDR1 and CDR2 are SEHNR and FQNEAQ (reference sequence). With 4 bases removed from V and 0 bases from J, the gap between germline ends came to 21 bases. Study-wide findings and caveats: Biological reproducibility was not directly addressed, but technical replication error appeared minimal. For some patients, primers changed over time, blocking nucleotide-level comparison.

V is TRBV7-9 and J is TRBJ1-4; D is possibly TRBD1 (5 bases). Here the sequenced sample was Tregs from blood, taken before the transplant. The source of this sequence is a human donor who received a combined kidney and bone marrow transplant. This CDR3 reads CASSSGGLGAGATNEKLFF. CDR3 bases: TGTGCCAGCAGCTCCGGGGGGTTAGGAGCGGGAGCAACTAATGAAAAACTGTTTTTT.